This T cell receptor beta chain was retrieved from a study of blood T cell repertoires in COVID-19. The wider study: Acute-phase and convalescent COVID-19 samples originated in the United States, Italy and Spain. T cells, B-cell-depleted T cells, or PBMCs supplied cDNA or gDNA.

CDR3 length: 15 amino acids. In germline, CDR1 is KGHDR, CDR2 SFDVKD. V lost 1 base and J lost 4, with 10 bases in between. Authors' methods: Amplifying reference gene primers gave estimates of nucleated cell counts. Assay: immunoSEQ multiplex PCR; the TCRdb copy retains only in-frame clones and omits some. V and J calls and clone size come straight from that table; D and trimming were deduced from the DNA. The sample has 200,000 to 250,000 clones; 80% to 90% are singletons. The specimen was peripheral blood. The rearrangement uses TRBV24-1 and TRBJ1-5; TRBD1 is a possible D gene (5 bases). The sequence was collected from a woman of 80 years or more with active or convalescent COVID-19. Written as DNA, the CDR3 is TGTGCCACCAGTGATTTAGGAGGGGCGAATCAGCCCCAGCATTTT. This sequence encodes CATSDLGGANQPQHF.